This T cell receptor beta chain was captured in a study of tumor-infiltrating lymphocytes in primary liver carcinoma. Concerning this clonotype itself: The target antigen is unknown. Being one base from a much bigger clone, this may be a read error.

Trimming took off 11 bases at V and 2 bases at J, with 12 bases between the two ends. This CDR3 comprises 12 residues. Germline CDR1 and CDR2: MNHNS and SASEGT. Co-extraction yielded RNA and DNA from 20-30 mg of unsorted bulk tissue. Study-wide results and caveats: Significantly greater top-250-clone fractions characterized tumors relative to blood (p = 0.039).

A constant-region primer served to make TCR beta cDNA from roughly 480 ng total RNA. What produced the TCR beta libraries was three nested multiplex PCR rounds using slightly modified ARM-PCR. In the first two PCR rounds, TRBV1-TRBV30 forward primers were paired with a C-beta reverse primer, and each round lasted roughly 9 cycles. TCRdb re-called the multiplex PCR reads with MiXCR, one entry per CDR3 protein. The sample holds more than 70,000 distinct CDR3 sequences, about 75% seen once. The receptor comes from a man between 35 and 55 years old with primary liver carcinoma and hepatitis B virus infection. The V gene is TRBV6-1, the J gene TRBJ1-1; D uncertain. Sequenced input: tumor-adjacent normal liver tissue. The CDR3 reads CACRMGNTEAFF. The DNA for the CDR3 is TGTGCCTGCCGAATGGGTAACACTGAAGCTTTCTTT.